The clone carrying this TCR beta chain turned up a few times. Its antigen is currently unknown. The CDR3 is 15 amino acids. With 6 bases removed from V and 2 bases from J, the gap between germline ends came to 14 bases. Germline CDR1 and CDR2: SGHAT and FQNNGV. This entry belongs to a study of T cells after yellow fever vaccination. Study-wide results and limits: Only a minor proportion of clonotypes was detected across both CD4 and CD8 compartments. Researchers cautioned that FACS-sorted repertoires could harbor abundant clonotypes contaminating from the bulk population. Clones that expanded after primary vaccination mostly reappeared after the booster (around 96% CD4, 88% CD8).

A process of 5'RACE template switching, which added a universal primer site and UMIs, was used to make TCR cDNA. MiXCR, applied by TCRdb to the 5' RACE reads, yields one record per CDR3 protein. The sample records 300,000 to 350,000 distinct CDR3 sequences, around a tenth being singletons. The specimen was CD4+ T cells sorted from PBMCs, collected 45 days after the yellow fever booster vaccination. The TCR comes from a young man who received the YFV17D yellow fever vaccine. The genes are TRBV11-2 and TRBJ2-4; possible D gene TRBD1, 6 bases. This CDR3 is CASRQPGHTKNIQYF. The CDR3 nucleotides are TGTGCCAGCAGACAGCCGGGACACACCAAAAACATTCAGTACTTC.